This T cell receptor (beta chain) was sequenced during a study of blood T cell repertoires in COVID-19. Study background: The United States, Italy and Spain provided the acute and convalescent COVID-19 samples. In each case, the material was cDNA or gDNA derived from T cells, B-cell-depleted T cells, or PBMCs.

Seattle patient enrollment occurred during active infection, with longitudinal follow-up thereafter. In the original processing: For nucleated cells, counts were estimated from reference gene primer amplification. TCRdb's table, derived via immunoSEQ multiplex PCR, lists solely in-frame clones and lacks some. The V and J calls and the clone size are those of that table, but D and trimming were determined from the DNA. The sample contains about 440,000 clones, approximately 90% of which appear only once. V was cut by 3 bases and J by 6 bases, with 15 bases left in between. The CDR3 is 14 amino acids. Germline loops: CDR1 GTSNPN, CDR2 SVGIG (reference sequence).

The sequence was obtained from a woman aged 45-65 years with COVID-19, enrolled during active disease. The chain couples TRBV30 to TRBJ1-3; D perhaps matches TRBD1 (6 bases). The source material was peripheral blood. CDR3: CAWSLQGAVNTIYF. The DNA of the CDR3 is TGTGCCTGGAGCCTACAGGGAGCGGTAAACACCATATATTTT. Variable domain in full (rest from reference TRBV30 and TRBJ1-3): SQTIHQWPATLVQPVGSPLSLECTVEGTSNPNLYWYRQAAGRGLQLLFYSVGIGQISSEVPQNLSASRPQDRQFILSSKKLLLSDSGFYLCAWSLQGAVNTIYFGEGSWLTVV.